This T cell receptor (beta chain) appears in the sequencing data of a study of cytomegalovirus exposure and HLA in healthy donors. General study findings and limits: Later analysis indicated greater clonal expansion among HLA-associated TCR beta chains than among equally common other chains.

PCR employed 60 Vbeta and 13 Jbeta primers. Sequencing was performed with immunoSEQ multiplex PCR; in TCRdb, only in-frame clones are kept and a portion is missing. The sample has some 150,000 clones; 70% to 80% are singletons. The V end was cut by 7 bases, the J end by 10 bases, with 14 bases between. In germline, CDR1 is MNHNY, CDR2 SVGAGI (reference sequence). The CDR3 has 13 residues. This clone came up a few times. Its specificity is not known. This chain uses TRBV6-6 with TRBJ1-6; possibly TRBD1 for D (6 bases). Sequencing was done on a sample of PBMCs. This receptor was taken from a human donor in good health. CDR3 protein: CASTASQGSPLHF. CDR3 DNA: TGTGCCAGCACCGCCTCCCAGGGGTCACCCCTCCACTTT.